Below, 15 T cell receptor beta chains from the same sample are listed, as sequenced in a study of beta chain features in type 1 diabetes. Findings and limits, study-wide: Moderately but significantly shorter TCRB CDR3s were found in Type 1 diabetes patients in all four CD4+ subsets.

What these receptors recognize is not known. The investigators reverse transcribed all of the isolated RNA, so they sequenced expressed TCRB transcripts. This table comes from immunoSEQ multiplex PCR, and its TCRdb copy is limited to in-frame clones, with some not included. The repertoire consists of some 350,000 clones, with around 10% occurring once and the leading ten covering approximately 0.6%. Input material: central memory CD4+ T cells from blood. All receptors derive from a man aged 25-40 years with type 1 diabetes.

A few counts support this clone. This chain joins TRBV20-1 and TRBJ2-4; D uncertain. CDR3 size: 11 residues. V lost 4 bases and J lost 5, with 6 bases in between. Germline loops: CDR1 DFQATT, CDR2 SNEGSKA (reference sequence). The CDR3 bases are TGCAGTGCTATAAAACAAAACATTCAGTACTTC. The encoded protein is CSAIKQNIQYF.

The chain employs TRBV15 and TRBJ2-3, with D possibly TRBD2 on 5 matching bases. Between the trimmed V and J ends, which lost 5 bases and 6 bases, there was a span of 12 bases. This CDR3 has 13 amino acids. The germline V gene encodes CDR1 LNHNV and CDR2 YYDKDF (reference sequence). The DNA of the CDR3 is TGTGCCACCAGCCTGAGATCGGGGGATACGCAGTATTTT. It codes for CATSLRSGDTQYF.

V and J are TRBV7-2 and TRBJ2-5; TRBD1 matches 11 bases. The CDR3 is 18 amino acids. The trim removed 5 bases at V and 5 bases at J, leaving 16 bases unmatched. From germline, CDR1 is SGHTA and CDR2 FQGNSA. The CDR3 reads CASSLTPVGGQGEETQYF. In DNA form, the CDR3 reads TGTGCCAGCAGCCTAACCCCGGTGGGGGGACAGGGGGAGGAGACCCAGTACTTC.

The V call is TRBV6-5, the J call TRBJ2-7; 7 bases are shared with TRBD2. The CDR3 extends over 12 amino acids. Trimming removed 7 bases from V and 1 base from J; junction bases left unmatched: 1. In germline, CDR1 is MNHEY, CDR2 SVGAGI. This chain's CDR3 is CASTSGSYEQYF. The CDR3, as DNA: TGTGCCAGCACTAGCGGATCCTACGAGCAGTACTTC.

CDR3 sequence: CASMAVGYEQYF. CDR3 bases: TGTGCCAGCATGGCCGTGGGGTACGAGCAGTACTTC. The chain combines TRBV28 with TRBJ2-5; D ambiguous. The J call is uncertain, as TRBJ2-7 better fits the DNA end. CDR3 length equals 12 residues. Germline lookup yields CDR1 MDHEN and CDR2 SYDVKM.

The chain combines TRBV11-3 with TRBJ2-7; 8 bases align to TRBD1. This CDR3 has 15 residues. CDR1 and CDR2 (germline): SGHNT, YENEEA. J was trimmed by 3 bases and V by 5 bases; bases with no gene match: 9. The CDR3 DNA reads as TGTGCCAGCAGCCCTCGGGGACAGGTAGACTACGAGCAGTACTTC. It translates to CASSPRGQVDYEQYF. Drawing the rest from reference TRBV11-3 and TRBJ2-7, the complete variable domain is EAGVVQSPRYKIIEKKQPVAFWCNPISGHNTLYWYLQNLGQGPELLIRYENEEAVDDSQLPKDRFSAERLKGVDSTLKIQPAELGDSAVYLCASSPRGQVDYEQYFGPGTRLTVT.

The chain recombines TRBV4-1 with TRBJ2-2; 7 positions agree with TRBD1. The CDR3 spans 14 residues. Germline-derived CDR1 and CDR2 are MGHRA and YSYEKL. J lost 7 bases, V lost 4 bases, and 6 bases had no gene match. CDR3 residues: CASSRQGRDGELFF. CDR3 coding DNA: TGCGCCAGCAGCCGACAGGGACGAGACGGGGAGCTGTTTTTT.

This clone was observed many times. In nucleotides, the CDR3 is TGCGCCAGCAGCTTGGGACTAGCGGGACTCTCCTACGAGCAGTACTTC. Translation: CASSLGLAGLSYEQYF. The chain uses TRBV5-1 and TRBJ2-7; 11 positions agree with TRBD2. This CDR3 region has 16 residues. CDR1 is SGHRS, CDR2 YFSETQ, per germline. V lost 0 bases to trimming and J lost 0 bases; unmatched junction nucleotides: 2.

This clone has just a few counts. This chain connects TRBV5-1 to TRBJ2-3; 9 bases are shared with TRBD2. CDR1 and CDR2 (germline): SGHRS, YFSETQ. J gave up 2 bases and V 1 base, and 8 bases lay outside the gene matches. This CDR3 has 17 residues. The CDR3 sequence: CASSLIPLAGSTDTQYF. CDR3 nucleotides: TGCGCCAGCAGCTTGATTCCGCTAGCGGGGTCCACAGATACGCAGTATTTT. The full variable domain, with the rest looked up from reference TRBV5-1 and TRBJ2-3, is KAGVTQTPRYLIKTRGQQVTLSCSPISGHRSVSWYQQTPGQGLQFLFEYFSETQRNKGNFPGRFSGRQFSNSRSEMNVSTLELGDSALYLCASSLIPLAGSTDTQYFGPGTRLTVL.

The V call is TRBV28, the J call TRBJ2-1; 10 bases map to TRBD1. The CDR3 sequence is 16 residues long. Germline loops: CDR1 MDHEN, CDR2 SYDVKM. With 5 bases clipped from V and 10 bases from J, the junction kept 14 bases outside the gene matches. The CDR3 is CASSPTGTGVRTEQFF. The CDR3 coding sequence is TGTGCCAGCAGTCCCACCGGGACAGGGGTCCGTACAGAGCAGTTCTTC.

This chain joins TRBV29-1 and TRBJ1-5; maybe TRBD1 (5 bases). Germline assignment: CDR1 SQVTM and CDR2 ANQGSEA. The CDR3 runs to 13 residues. V was shortened by 4 bases and J by 2 bases, with 9 bases between the two germline ends. The CDR3 loop is CSVGGEGNQPQHF. The CDR3 nucleotides read TGCAGCGTTGGGGGGGAGGGCAATCAGCCCCAGCATTTT.

The genes are TRBV4-3 and TRBJ1-4; 9 nucleotides align to TRBD1. This CDR3 region has 16 residues. The V gene's germline CDR1 is LGHNA and CDR2 YSLEER. With 1 base clipped from V and 6 bases from J, the junction kept 6 bases outside the gene matches. For the CDR3, the DNA is TGCGCCAGCAGCCAAGTAGGGCGACAGGGGGATGAAAAACTGTTTTTT. It encodes CASSQVGRQGDEKLFF.

This chain connects TRBV6-6 to TRBJ2-7, with 8 bases lining up with TRBD2. The germline gives CDR1 MNHNY, CDR2 SVGAGI (reference sequence). The CDR3 runs to 15 residues. J gave up 6 bases and V 8 bases, and 15 bases lay outside the gene matches. This CDR3 is CASAGPRAGVSEQYF. The DNA of the CDR3 is TGTGCCAGCGCCGGGCCCCGAGCGGGAGTTAGCGAGCAGTACTTC.

This clone has at least ten counts. The CDR3, as DNA: TGCGCCAGCAGCCGATGGGAGGGTTTGTACTTC. Protein sequence: CASSRWEGLYF. The V gene is TRBV4-1, the J gene TRBJ2-7; 7 nucleotides agree with TRBD2. There are 11 residues in the CDR3. Germline assignment: CDR1 MGHRA and CDR2 YSYEKL. Unmatched junction bases numbered 6, after V lost 4 bases and J lost 12 bases.

This clone was observed a handful of times. The CDR3: CASSGASSGNEKLFF. The CDR3 bases are TGTGCCAGCAGTGGGGCTTCTTCGGGTAATGAAAAACTGTTTTTT. This chain joins TRBV6-5 and TRBJ1-4, with D possibly TRBD1 on 5 matching bases. The germline CDR1 and CDR2 sequences are MNHEY and SVGAGI. CDR3 length: 15 amino acids. V gave up 5 bases and J gave up 4 bases, with 14 bases separating them.